The 21 T cell receptor beta chains reported below all come from one sample, sequenced in a study of blood T cell repertoires in COVID-19. The protocol was immunoSEQ multiplex PCR, while the TCRdb copy is restricted to in-frame clones and leaves out a portion. The sample records 150,000 to 200,000 clones, approximately 80% being singletons. The sample comprised peripheral blood. The receptors come from a woman between 70 and 85 years old with COVID-19, enrolled during active disease.

The V gene is TRBV15, the J gene TRBJ1-5; 7 nucleotides line up with TRBD1. Germline V gives CDR1 LNHNV, CDR2 YYDKDF (reference sequence). Germline trimming cut 3 bases from V and 0 bases from J; bases unmatched to any gene: 11. The CDR3 covers 18 residues. The CDR3: CATSRRSGTDYSNQPQHF. CDR3 in DNA: TGTGCCACCAGCAGGCGATCCGGGACAGATTATAGCAATCAGCCCCAGCATTTT. Supplemented by reference TRBV15 and TRBJ1-5, the full variable domain reads DAMVIQNPRYQVTQFGKPVTLSCSQTLNHNVMYWYQQKSSQAPKLLFHYYDKDFNNEADTPDNFQSRRPNTSFCFLDIRSPGLGDTAMYLCATSRRSGTDYSNQPQHFGDGTRLSIL.

The J gene is TRBJ2-3, the V gene TRBV19; 7 bases agree with TRBD2. Germline V gives CDR1 LNHDA, CDR2 SQIVND (reference sequence). The CDR3 runs 15 residues. V lost 3 bases and J lost 0; bases outside the gene matches: 3. CDR3 in DNA: TGTGCCAGTAGTATGGGGCGGGGGAGCACAGATACGCAGTATTTT. Its protein is CASSMGRGSTDTQYF.

The chain has TRBV29-1 and TRBJ1-1; D may be TRBD1 (5 bases). Germline assignment: CDR1 SQVTM and CDR2 ANQGSEA. There are 12 residues in the CDR3. The ends were cut back, 4 bases at V and 3 bases at J, with 9 bases in the middle. The CDR3: CSVAAGYTEAFF. The CDR3 DNA reads as TGCAGCGTTGCCGCAGGGTACACTGAAGCTTTCTTT.

This chain joins TRBV5-4 and TRBJ1-1, with 8 bases matching TRBD1. CDR1 is SGHNT, CDR2 YYREEE, per germline (reference sequence). The CDR3 is 15 amino acids. V lost 4 bases to trimming and J lost 3 bases; unmatched junction nucleotides: 8. Here the CDR3 reads CASSRFTGGDTEAFF. The CDR3 nucleotides read TGTGCCAGCAGCCGATTCACAGGGGGGGACACTGAAGCTTTCTTT.

J is TRBJ1-1 and V is TRBV11-1; 7 nucleotides line up with TRBD1. Germline V gene sequence: CDR1 SGHAT, CDR2 FQDESV (reference sequence). Germline trimming cut 4 bases from V and 4 bases from J; bases unmatched to any gene: 3. This CDR3 has 13 residues. CDR3 loop: CASSYQGVTEAFF. DNA for the CDR3: TGTGCCAGCAGCTATCAGGGGGTCACTGAAGCTTTCTTT.

This clone came up once. The rearrangement uses TRBV20-1 and TRBJ2-7; 8 bases align to TRBD2. Trimming took 3 bases from V and 5 from J; bases not matched to a gene: 6. CDR1 DFQATT and CDR2 SNEGSKA come from the germline V gene (reference sequence). CDR3 length equals 13 residues. The CDR3: CSASPGRDHEQYF. In nucleotides, the CDR3 is TGCAGTGCTAGTCCCGGGAGGGACCACGAGCAGTACTTC.

The rearrangement joins TRBV19 to TRBJ1-1; perhaps TRBD1 as D (6 bases). V gave up 4 bases and J gave up 4 bases, with 10 bases separating them. The CDR3 totals 13 residues. Per the germline V gene, CDR1 is LNHDA and CDR2 is SQIVND (reference sequence). The CDR3, as DNA: TGTGCCAGTAGTAGGCTGACAGGCACTGAAGCTTTCTTT. It yields the protein CASSRLTGTEAFF. Full variable domain (missing parts from reference TRBV19 and TRBJ1-1): DGGITQSPKYLFRKEGQNVTLSCEQNLNHDAMYWYRQDPGQGLRLIYYSQIVNDFQKGDIAEGYSVSREKKESFPLTVTSAQKNPTAFYLCASSRLTGTEAFFGQGTRLTVV.

V and J are TRBV29-1 and TRBJ2-3; TRBD2 matches 10 bases. Germline-derived CDR1 and CDR2 are SQVTM and ANQGSEA. Trimming took 4 bases from V and 3 from J; bases not matched to a gene: 7. The CDR3 has 15 residues. CDR3 nucleotide sequence: TGCAGCGTTGTCACGGTAGCGGGAGGAACAGATACGCAGTATTTT. As protein: CSVVTVAGGTDTQYF.

The V call is TRBV19, the J call TRBJ1-5, with a tentative D call TRBD1 (5 bases). Germline CDR1 is LNHDA and CDR2 is SQIVND (reference sequence). The CDR3 totals 14 residues. V lost 3 bases to trimming and J lost 6 bases, with 12 bases between them. The CDR3 region is CASSIGSQGQPQHF. CDR3 in DNA: TGTGCCAGTAGTATCGGGTCTCAGGGTCAGCCCCAGCATTTT.

This clone has just one count. The chain employs TRBV29-1 and TRBJ1-5; no reliable D call. Germline-derived CDR1 and CDR2 are SQVTM and ANQGSEA. The CDR3 spans 12 residues. Trimming left V 7 bases short and J 7 bases short, with 14 bases between. CDR3: CSGRASRQPQHF. The CDR3 coding sequence is TGCAGCGGGCGGGCCTCGAGGCAGCCCCAGCATTTT.

The CDR3 coding sequence is TGTGCCAGCAGCCAGAGCGGGAGGACTTACAATGAGCAGTTCTTC. Protein product: CASSQSGRTYNEQFF. The chain is built from TRBV3-1 (or the pseudogene TRBV3-2) and TRBJ2-1, with TRBD2 matching 9 bases. V trimming: 3 bases; J trimming: 4 bases; junction bases outside the gene matches: 4. The CDR3 length is 15 residues. Germline V gives CDR1 LGHDT, CDR2 YNNKEL (reference sequence).

This clone appeared once. This chain connects TRBV18 to TRBJ1-1, with D perhaps matching TRBD1 (6 bases). This CDR3 has 13 residues. In germline, CDR1 is KGHSH, CDR2 LQKENI. Between the trimmed V and J ends, which lost 6 bases and 4 bases, there was a span of 12 bases. The CDR3 sequence is CASSHGTSTEAFF. CDR3 DNA sequence: TGTGCCAGCTCCCATGGGACATCCACTGAAGCTTTCTTT. Combining the CDR3 with reference TRBV18 and TRBJ1-1 gives the whole variable domain NAGVMQNPRHLVRRRGQEARLRCSPMKGHSHVYWYRQLPEEGLKFMVYLQKENIIDESGMPKERFSAEFPKEGPSILRIQQVVRGDSAAYFCASSHGTSTEAFFGQGTRLTVV.

This sequence joins TRBV23-1 and TRBJ2-5, with no clear D. TRBV23-1 is annotated as an ORF whose role is uncertain. There are 14 residues in the CDR3. Trimming pared 5 bases from V and 2 bases from J, leaving 12 bases between. The CDR3 is CASSTHRKQETQYF. CDR3 nucleotide sequence: TGCGCCAGCAGTACACACAGAAAACAAGAGACCCAGTACTTC.

The chain links TRBV19 to TRBJ1-1; 7 bases agree with TRBD1. The germline V gene has CDR1 LNHDA and CDR2 SQIVND (reference sequence). The CDR3 is 17 residues long. Trimming at V came to 6 bases and at J to 6 bases, leaving 19 bases not matched to a gene. CDR3 loop: CASRRDRDVGHSSEAFF. Written as DNA, the CDR3 is TGTGCCAGTAGGCGAGACAGGGATGTAGGGCATTCCTCTGAAGCTTTCTTT.

V and J are TRBV27 and TRBJ2-7; TRBD2 agrees at 11 bases. This CDR3 comprises 16 residues. J gave up 4 bases and V 0 bases, and 5 bases lay outside the gene matches. CDR1 is MNHEY and CDR2 is SMNVEV in the germline V gene (reference sequence). For the CDR3, the DNA is TGTGCCAGCAGTTTATCAGGGGCTAGCGGGAGGTACGAGCAGTACTTC. Its protein is CASSLSGASGRYEQYF.

The chain links TRBV12-3 or TRBV12-4 to TRBJ1-4; no firm D call. The CDR3 is 13 residues long. The V end lost 6 bases, the J end lost 6 bases, and 11 bases lay between the germline ends. The CDR3 DNA reads as TGTGCCAGCAGGGAGGCGCCGTATGAAAAACTGTTTTTT. Amino acid sequence: CASREAPYEKLFF.

For the CDR3, the DNA is TGTGCCAGCAGTTTATCTCCGGGACAGCTCTATGGCTACACCTTC. Translated: CASSLSPGQLYGYTF. V is TRBV28 and J is TRBJ1-2, with 7 bases lining up with TRBD1. In germline, CDR1 is MDHEN, CDR2 SYDVKM. Trimming removed 1 base from V and 4 bases from J; junction bases left unmatched: 6. This CDR3 has 15 amino acids.

The chain combines TRBV11-2 with TRBJ2-2; TRBD2 matches 10 bases. Germline loops: CDR1 SGHAT, CDR2 FQNNGV. The CDR3 is made up of 16 amino acids. J lost 2 bases, V lost 3 bases, and 3 bases had no gene match. CDR3 amino acids: CASSLSSGSNTGELFF. In DNA, the CDR3 is TGTGCCAGCAGCTTGTCTAGCGGGAGCAACACCGGGGAGCTGTTTTTT.

The chain employs TRBV6-6 and TRBJ1-2; 9 nucleotides align to TRBD1. This CDR3 region has 13 residues. Trimming removed 5 bases from V and 7 bases from J; junction bases left unmatched: 5. Germline CDR1 reads MNHNY; CDR2 reads SVGAGI (reference sequence). The CDR3 sequence is CASSKQGALGYTF. The CDR3 DNA follows: TGTGCCAGCAGTAAACAGGGGGCGCTTGGCTACACCTTC.

This clone came up a few times. V usage is TRBV18 and J usage is TRBJ1-6; 11 bases match TRBD1. The CDR3 contains 15 residues. V lost 1 base and J lost 10; bases outside the gene matches: 3. Germline CDR1 reads KGHSH; CDR2 reads LQKENI. The CDR3 spells CASSPLDRGRSPLHF. The CDR3 DNA is TGTGCCAGCTCACCACTGGACAGGGGGCGGTCACCCCTCCACTTT.

This clone was counted between two and nine times. The chain links TRBV29-1 to TRBJ2-1; 10 positions match TRBD1. Trimming at V came to 7 bases and at J to 3 bases, leaving 3 bases not matched to a gene. The CDR3 has 13 residues. Per the germline V gene, CDR1 is SQVTM and CDR2 is ANQGSEA. CDR3 DNA sequence: TGCAGCGCAGGGACAGGGGTCTACAATGAGCAGTTCTTC. It is translated as CSAGTGVYNEQFF.